What follows are 15 T cell receptor beta chains derived from one specimen sequenced in a study of cytomegalovirus exposure and HLA in healthy donors. With 60 Vbeta and 13 Jbeta primers, the PCR was carried out. TCRdb keeps only in-frame clones here, not all; method: immunoSEQ multiplex PCR. The data contain over 150,000 clones, approximately 80% of them seen just once; the ten biggest clones take up 9.5% to 15%. The sequenced material came from PBMCs. The receptor set was obtained from a man aged 25 to 40 in good health and CMV-seropositive.

The chain has TRBV6-6 and TRBJ2-1; TRBD1 matches at 10 bases. V shed 6 bases and J 5 bases; nucleotides not matched to a gene: 7. The germline gives CDR1 MNHNY, CDR2 SVGAGI (reference sequence). The CDR3 loop spans 15 amino acids. The CDR3 sequence is CASRLDRGPHNEQFF. The CDR3, as DNA: TGTGCCAGCAGACTCGACAGGGGGCCGCACAATGAGCAGTTCTTC.

This sequence joins TRBV7-8 and TRBJ2-1; 8 nucleotides agree with TRBD1. With 0 bases clipped from V and 4 bases from J, the junction kept 5 bases outside the gene matches. The germline V gene encodes CDR1 SGHVS and CDR2 FQNEAQ. This CDR3 comprises 16 residues. This CDR3 reads CASSLASGGGYNEQFF. The CDR3 DNA follows: TGTGCCAGCAGCTTAGCATCAGGGGGCGGTTACAATGAGCAGTTCTTC.

The rearrangement uses TRBV7-2 and TRBJ2-7; D remains unclear. V dropped 2 bases and J dropped 6 bases, with 11 bases sitting between them. Germline lookup yields CDR1 SGHTA and CDR2 FQGNSA. The CDR3 is 13 amino acids. Here the CDR3 reads CASSLYPTTEQYF. Here the CDR3 DNA reads TGTGCCAGCAGCTTATACCCCACAACCGAGCAGTACTTC.

J is TRBJ2-1 and V is TRBV19, with 8 bases fitting TRBD2. The germline CDR1 and CDR2 sequences are LNHDA and SQIVND (reference sequence). V trimming: 3 bases; J trimming: 6 bases; junction bases outside the gene matches: 7. The CDR3 sequence is 15 residues long. CDR3 in amino acids: CASSIVLAGVNEQFF. CDR3 bases: TGTGCCAGTAGTATCGTTCTAGCGGGTGTCAATGAGCAGTTCTTC. The whole variable domain, filled in from reference TRBV19 and TRBJ2-1, reads DGGITQSPKYLFRKEGQNVTLSCEQNLNHDAMYWYRQDPGQGLRLIYYSQIVNDFQKGDIAEGYSVSREKKESFPLTVTSAQKNPTAFYLCASSIVLAGVNEQFFGPGTRLTVL.

The chain links TRBV5-4 to TRBJ1-1, with D perhaps TRBD1 (6 bases). The CDR3 runs to 16 residues. The V end lost 3 bases, the J end lost 6 bases, and 21 bases lay between the germline ends. Germline V gene lookup returns CDR1 SGHNT and CDR2 YYREEE (reference sequence). DNA of the CDR3: TGTGCCAGCAGCTCAAAACGGACAGAGGGTAGGGCTGAAGCTTTCTTT. Its translation: CASSSKRTEGRAEAFF.

This clone appeared a single time. The chain uses TRBV7-9 and TRBJ1-3; the match to TRBD1 covers 7 bases. V shed 5 bases and J 1 base; nucleotides not matched to a gene: 5. Germline V gene data show CDR1 as SEHNR and CDR2 as FQNEAQ (reference sequence). The CDR3 is 15 residues long. The CDR3 coding sequence is TGTGCCAGCAGCACGGGGACAGATTCTGGAAACACCATATATTTT. Translating gives CASSTGTDSGNTIYF.

The gene calls are TRBV4-2 and TRBJ1-2, with TRBD1 as a possible D gene (5 bases). From germline, CDR1 is LGHNA and CDR2 YNFKEQ. Trimming shortened V by 0 bases and J by 4 bases, and 12 bases separated the two germline ends. The CDR3 consists of 15 residues. The CDR3 nucleotides read TGTGCCAGCAGCCAAGAGGTCCAGGGCGTCTATGGCTACACCTTC. Translated: CASSQEVQGVYGYTF.

V is TRBV7-9 and J is TRBJ2-7; 9 nucleotides line up with TRBD1. Germline V CDR1 and CDR2: SEHNR, FQNEAQ (reference sequence). V shed 4 bases and J 0 bases; nucleotides not matched to a gene: 7. This CDR3 comprises 16 residues. The CDR3 coding sequence is TGTGCCAGCAGCTCAAACCGGGACAGGGTCTCCTACGAGCAGTACTTC. As protein: CASSSNRDRVSYEQYF.

This clone turned up a few times. The chain has TRBV9 and TRBJ1-1; 7 bases map to TRBD1. V was pared by 4 bases and J by 3 bases, with 6 bases of the junction left unmatched. The CDR3 covers 14 residues. Germline V gene lookup returns CDR1 SGDLS and CDR2 YYNGEE. The CDR3, as DNA: TGTGCCAGCAGCTTGGGGACAGCTTACACTGAAGCTTTCTTT. This encodes CASSLGTAYTEAFF.

This sequence joins TRBV5-4 and TRBJ1-5, with TRBD1 matching over 7 bases. Germline CDR1 SGHNT, CDR2 YYREEE (reference sequence). The CDR3 runs to 19 residues. The junction had 15 bases not matched to a gene; V was cut back by 2 bases and J by 1 base. The CDR3 nucleotides are TGTGCCAGCAGCTTTCCCGGACAGGCCTTCTCCCGGAGCAATCAGCCCCAGCATTTT. Protein: CASSFPGQAFSRSNQPQHF.

This sequence joins TRBV28 and TRBJ1-1; TRBD1 might be the D (6 bases). Germline V gene sequence: CDR1 MDHEN, CDR2 SYDVKM. The CDR3 contains 15 residues. V dropped 7 bases and J dropped 2 bases, with 17 bases sitting between them. CDR3 region: CASKYRELENTEAFF. The CDR3 DNA sequence: TGTGCCAGCAAGTACAGGGAATTGGAAAACACTGAAGCTTTCTTT.

The V gene is TRBV18, the J gene TRBJ2-3, with 10 nucleotides matching TRBD1. The CDR3 contains 14 residues. V shed 6 bases, J shed 5 bases, and the junction held 5 bases outside the gene matches. Germline CDR1 is KGHSH and CDR2 is LQKENI. The CDR3 sequence: CASSRGTGEDTQYF. The CDR3 DNA is TGTGCCAGCTCCCGGGGGACAGGGGAAGATACGCAGTATTTT.

As DNA, the CDR3 is TGTGCCAGCAGGGCCTTGTCGGAGACAGATACGCAGTATTTT. As protein: CASRALSETDTQYF. The chain uses TRBV2 and TRBJ2-3, with D uncertain. The CDR3 spans 14 residues. The germline V and J ends were trimmed by 6 bases and 3 bases, with 13 bases remaining between them. Germline CDR1 and CDR2: SNHLY and FYNNEI.

The genes are TRBV29-1 and TRBJ2-7; TRBD1 matches 8 bases. The junction had 13 bases not matched to a gene; V was cut back by 3 bases and J by 3 bases. The CDR3 sequence is 16 residues long. The germline CDR1 and CDR2 sequences are SQVTM and ANQGSEA. The CDR3 spells CSVEVWGDRTDYEQYF. Here the CDR3 DNA reads TGCAGCGTTGAGGTTTGGGGGGACAGGACAGACTACGAGCAGTACTTC.

This sequence joins TRBV5-4 and TRBJ1-2; a possible D gene is TRBD1 (6 bases). The germline V and J ends were trimmed by 0 bases and 4 bases, with 13 bases remaining between them. Germline V lookup: CDR1 SGHNT, CDR2 YYREEE (reference sequence). The CDR3 extends over 15 amino acids. CDR3 in amino acids: CASSLALVGGYGYTF. The CDR3 DNA reads TGTGCCAGCAGCTTGGCCCTTGTAGGGGGCTATGGCTACACCTTC.